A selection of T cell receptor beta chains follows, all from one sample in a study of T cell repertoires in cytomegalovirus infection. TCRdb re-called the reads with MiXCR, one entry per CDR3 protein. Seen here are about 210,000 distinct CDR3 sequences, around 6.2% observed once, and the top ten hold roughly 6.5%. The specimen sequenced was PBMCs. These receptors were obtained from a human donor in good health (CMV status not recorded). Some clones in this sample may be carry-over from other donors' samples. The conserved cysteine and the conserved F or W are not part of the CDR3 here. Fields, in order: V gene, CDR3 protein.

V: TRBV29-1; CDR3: SGGRVNNEQF
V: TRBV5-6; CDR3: ASSLKGTGTEAF
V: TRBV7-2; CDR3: ASSLDFAGAFADTQY
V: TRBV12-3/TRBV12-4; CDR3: ASSGAGRGTEAF
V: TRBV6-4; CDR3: APKGPGELF
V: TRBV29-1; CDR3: SVPSVSTDTQY
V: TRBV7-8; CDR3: ASSSYRIAGGWYNEQF
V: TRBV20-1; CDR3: SARDQSDYNEQF
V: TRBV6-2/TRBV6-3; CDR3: ASSYYGQAEAF
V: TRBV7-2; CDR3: ASSSQGASNQPQH
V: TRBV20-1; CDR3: SATLAGGRKTQY
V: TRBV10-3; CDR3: AISEGGAETQY
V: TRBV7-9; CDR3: ASSSDRTLNQPQH
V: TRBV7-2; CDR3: ASSLQGRYGYT
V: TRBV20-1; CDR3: SASALTGMDNEQF
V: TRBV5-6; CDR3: ASSLLGTGSEAF
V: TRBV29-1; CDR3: SVDRTSNEAF
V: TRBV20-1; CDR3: SAIAGLNSNQPQH
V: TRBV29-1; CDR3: SVAQGGNQPQH
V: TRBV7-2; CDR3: ASSLASSGGYT
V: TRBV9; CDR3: ASSVLSGDQPQH
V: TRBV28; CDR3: ASTKTRNQPQH
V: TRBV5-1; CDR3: ASSLGDGGVDYEQY
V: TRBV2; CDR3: ASSEEGVNTEAF
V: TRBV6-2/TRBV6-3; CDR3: ASTPGQVDQPQH
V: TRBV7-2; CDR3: ASSLGLEETQY
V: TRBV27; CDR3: ASSPWGGHQETQY
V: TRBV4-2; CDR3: ASSQAQGVNTEAF
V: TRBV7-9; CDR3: ASSTTEGYTEAF
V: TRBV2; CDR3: ASSGDGSRYSNQPQH
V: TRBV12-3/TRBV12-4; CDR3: ASTPFRGGGPYNEQF
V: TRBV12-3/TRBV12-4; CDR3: ASSKQGNTEAF
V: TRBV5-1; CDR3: ASSFGTRADTQY
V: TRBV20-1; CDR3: SASSGGTHTGELF
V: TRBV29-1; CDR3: SINPGSDTQY
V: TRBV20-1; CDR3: SAPKEGAGGTDTQY
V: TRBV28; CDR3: ASRGGGDSPLH
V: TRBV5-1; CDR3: ASSLGSGADGYT
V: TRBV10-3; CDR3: AIGWLGGQRPYGYT
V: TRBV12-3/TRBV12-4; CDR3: ASSYPGQGPYEQY
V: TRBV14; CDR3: ASSLHRPGHFTEKLF
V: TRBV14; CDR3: ASSQDVTSGYSYEQY
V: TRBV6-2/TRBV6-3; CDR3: ASRTNTDTQY
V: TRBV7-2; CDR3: ASNRDRGLVNIQY
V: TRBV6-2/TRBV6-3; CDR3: ASSYNTGGANTEAF
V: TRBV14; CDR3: ASSQDRGARTDTQY